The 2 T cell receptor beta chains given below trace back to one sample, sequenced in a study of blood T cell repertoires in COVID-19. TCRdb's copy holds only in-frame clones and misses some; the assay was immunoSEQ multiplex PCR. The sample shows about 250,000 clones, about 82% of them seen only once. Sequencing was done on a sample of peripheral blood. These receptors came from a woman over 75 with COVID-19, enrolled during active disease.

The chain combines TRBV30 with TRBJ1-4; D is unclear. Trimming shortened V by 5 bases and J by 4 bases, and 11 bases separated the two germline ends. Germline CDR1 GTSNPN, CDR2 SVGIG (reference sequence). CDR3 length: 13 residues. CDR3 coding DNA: TGTGCCTGGTCGGTTGGTGTTAATGAAAAACTGTTTTTT. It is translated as CAWSVGVNEKLFF.

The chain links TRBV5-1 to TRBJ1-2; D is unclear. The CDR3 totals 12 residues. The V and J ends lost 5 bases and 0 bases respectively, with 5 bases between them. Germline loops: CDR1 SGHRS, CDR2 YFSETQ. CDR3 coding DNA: TGCGCCAGCAGTGTAACTAACTATGGCTACACCTTC. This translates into CASSVTNYGYTF.